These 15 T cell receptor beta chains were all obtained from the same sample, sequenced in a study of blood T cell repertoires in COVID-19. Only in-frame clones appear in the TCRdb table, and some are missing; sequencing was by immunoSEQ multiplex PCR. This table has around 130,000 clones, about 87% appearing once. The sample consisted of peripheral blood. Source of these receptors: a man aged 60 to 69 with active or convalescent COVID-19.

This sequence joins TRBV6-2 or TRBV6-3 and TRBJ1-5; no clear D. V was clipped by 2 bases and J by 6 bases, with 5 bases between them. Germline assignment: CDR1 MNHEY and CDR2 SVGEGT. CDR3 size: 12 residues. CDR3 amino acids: CASSYAVQPQHF. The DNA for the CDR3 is TGTGCCAGCAGTTACGCGGTTCAGCCCCAGCATTTT.

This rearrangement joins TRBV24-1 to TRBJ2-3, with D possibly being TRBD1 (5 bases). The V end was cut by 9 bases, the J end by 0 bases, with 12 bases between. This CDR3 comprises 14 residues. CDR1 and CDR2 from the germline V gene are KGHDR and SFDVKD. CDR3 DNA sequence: TGTGCCACCTCCCTGGCAGGGAGCACAGATACGCAGTATTTT. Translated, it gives CATSLAGSTDTQYF.

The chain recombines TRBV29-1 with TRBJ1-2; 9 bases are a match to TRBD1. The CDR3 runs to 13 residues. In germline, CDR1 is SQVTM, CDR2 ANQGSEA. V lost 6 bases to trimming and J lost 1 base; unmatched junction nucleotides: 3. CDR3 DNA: TGCAGCGTCGGGACAGGGTATAACTATGGCTACACCTTC. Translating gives CSVGTGYNYGYTF.

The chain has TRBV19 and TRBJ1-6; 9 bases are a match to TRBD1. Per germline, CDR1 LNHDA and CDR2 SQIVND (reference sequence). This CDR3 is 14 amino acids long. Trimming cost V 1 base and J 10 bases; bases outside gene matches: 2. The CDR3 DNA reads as TGTGCCAGTAGTATAGGGGACAGGGCATCACCCCTCCACTTT. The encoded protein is CASSIGDRASPLHF. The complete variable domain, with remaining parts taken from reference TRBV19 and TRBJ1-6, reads DGGITQSPKYLFRKEGQNVTLSCEQNLNHDAMYWYRQDPGQGLRLIYYSQIVNDFQKGDIAEGYSVSREKKESFPLTVTSAQKNPTAFYLCASSIGDRASPLHFGNGTRLTVT.

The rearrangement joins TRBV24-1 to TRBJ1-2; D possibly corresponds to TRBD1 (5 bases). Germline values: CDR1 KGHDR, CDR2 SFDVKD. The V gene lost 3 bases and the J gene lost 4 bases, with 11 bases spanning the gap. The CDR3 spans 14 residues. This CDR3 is CATSDPGTSYGYTF. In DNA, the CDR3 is TGTGCCACCAGTGATCCCGGGACTTCCTATGGCTACACCTTC.

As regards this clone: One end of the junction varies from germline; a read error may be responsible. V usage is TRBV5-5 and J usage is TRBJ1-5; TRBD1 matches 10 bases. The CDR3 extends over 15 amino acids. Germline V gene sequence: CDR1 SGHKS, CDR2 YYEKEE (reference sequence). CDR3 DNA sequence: TGTGCCAGCAGATTGGGGGACAGGGGTTATCAGCCCCAGCATTTT. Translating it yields CASRLGDRGYQPQHF.

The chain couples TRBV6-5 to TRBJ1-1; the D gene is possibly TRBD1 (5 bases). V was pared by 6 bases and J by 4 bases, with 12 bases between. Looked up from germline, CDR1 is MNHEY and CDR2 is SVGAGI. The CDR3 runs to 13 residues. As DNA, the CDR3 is TGTGCCAGCAGCCGGGGGGTGGCCACTGAAGCTTTCTTT. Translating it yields CASSRGVATEAFF.

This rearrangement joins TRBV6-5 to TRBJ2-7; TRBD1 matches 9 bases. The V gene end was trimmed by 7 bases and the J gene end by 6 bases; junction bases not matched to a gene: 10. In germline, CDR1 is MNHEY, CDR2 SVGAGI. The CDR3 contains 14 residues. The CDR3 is CASTRDRALGEQYF. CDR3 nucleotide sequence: TGTGCCAGCACACGGGACAGGGCCTTGGGCGAGCAGTACTTC.

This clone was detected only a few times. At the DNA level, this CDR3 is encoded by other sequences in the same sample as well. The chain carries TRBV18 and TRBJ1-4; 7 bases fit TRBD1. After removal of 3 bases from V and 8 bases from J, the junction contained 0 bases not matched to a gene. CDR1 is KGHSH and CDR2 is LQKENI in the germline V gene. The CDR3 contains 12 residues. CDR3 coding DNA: TGTGCCAGCTCACCGGACAGGGAAAAACTGTTTTTT. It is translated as CASSPDREKLFF.

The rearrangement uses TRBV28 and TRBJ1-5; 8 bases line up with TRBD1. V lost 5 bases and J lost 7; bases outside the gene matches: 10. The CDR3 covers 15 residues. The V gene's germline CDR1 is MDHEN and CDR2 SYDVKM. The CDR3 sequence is CASSASGDRSQPQHF. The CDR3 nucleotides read TGTGCCAGCAGTGCCAGCGGGGACAGGTCCCAGCCCCAGCATTTT.

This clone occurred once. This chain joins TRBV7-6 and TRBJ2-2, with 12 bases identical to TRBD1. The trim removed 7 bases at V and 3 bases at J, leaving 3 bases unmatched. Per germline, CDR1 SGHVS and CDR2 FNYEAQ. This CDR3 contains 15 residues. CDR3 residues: CASNRDRGHTGELFF. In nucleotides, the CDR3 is TGTGCCAGCAACCGGGACAGGGGGCACACCGGGGAGCTGTTTTTT.

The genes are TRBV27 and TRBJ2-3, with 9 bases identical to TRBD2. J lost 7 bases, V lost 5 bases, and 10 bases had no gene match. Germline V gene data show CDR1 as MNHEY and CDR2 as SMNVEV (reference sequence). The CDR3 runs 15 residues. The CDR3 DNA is TGTGCCAGCAGTGGTAGCGGGAGCATAAAAAATACGCAGTATTTT. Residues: CASSGSGSIKNTQYF.

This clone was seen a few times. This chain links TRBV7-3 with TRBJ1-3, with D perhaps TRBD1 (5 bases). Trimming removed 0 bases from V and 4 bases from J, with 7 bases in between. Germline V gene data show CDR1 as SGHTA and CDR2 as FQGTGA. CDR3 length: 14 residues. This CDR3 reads CASSLTGVGNTIYF. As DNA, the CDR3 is TGTGCCAGCAGCTTAACAGGGGTGGGAAACACCATATATTTT.

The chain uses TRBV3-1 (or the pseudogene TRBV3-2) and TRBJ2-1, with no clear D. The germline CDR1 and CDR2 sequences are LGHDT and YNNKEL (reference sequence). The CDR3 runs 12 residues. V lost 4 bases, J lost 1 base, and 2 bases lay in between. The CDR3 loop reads CASSPSYNEQFF. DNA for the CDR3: TGTGCCAGCAGCCCTTCCTACAATGAGCAGTTCTTC.

The CDR3 bases are TGTGCCAGCAGTCTAGGACAGGGTTTCTACGAGCAGTACTTC. It yields the protein CASSLGQGFYEQYF. V gene TRBV27 combines with J gene TRBJ2-7; 8 positions match TRBD1. Per germline, CDR1 MNHEY and CDR2 SMNVEV (reference sequence). Trimming took 5 bases from V and 3 from J; bases not matched to a gene: 6. CDR3 length equals 14 residues.